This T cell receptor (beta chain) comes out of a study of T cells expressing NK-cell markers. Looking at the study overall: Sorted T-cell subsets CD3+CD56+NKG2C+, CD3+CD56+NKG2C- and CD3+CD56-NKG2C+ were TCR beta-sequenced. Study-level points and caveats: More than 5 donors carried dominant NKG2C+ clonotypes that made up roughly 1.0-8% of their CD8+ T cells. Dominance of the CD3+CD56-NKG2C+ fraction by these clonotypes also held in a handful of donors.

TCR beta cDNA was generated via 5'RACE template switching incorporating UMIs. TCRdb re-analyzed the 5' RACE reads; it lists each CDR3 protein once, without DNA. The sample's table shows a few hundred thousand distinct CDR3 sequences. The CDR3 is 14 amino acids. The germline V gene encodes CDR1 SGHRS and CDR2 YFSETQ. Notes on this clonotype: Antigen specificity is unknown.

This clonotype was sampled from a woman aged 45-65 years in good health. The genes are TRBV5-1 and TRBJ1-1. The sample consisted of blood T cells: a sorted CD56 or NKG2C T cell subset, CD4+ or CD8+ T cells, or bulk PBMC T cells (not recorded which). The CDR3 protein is CASSSSGALTEAFF.